Following are 14 T cell receptor beta chains from one sample sequenced in a study of T cells in Graves' hyperthyroidism and ophthalmopathy (dated by TCRdb to the late 2010s). The library was obtained by multiplex PCR. Instrument on record: Illumina HiSeq 2000. TCR beta CDR3 regions were amplified from RNA transcripts. The first round of RT-PCR for the TCR CDR3 was performed with the HTBI primer set and the Qiagen OneStep RT-PCR kit. TCRdb cleaned the public reads at Q25 with fastp, built clones with MiXCR and kept in-frame beta chains. Entries that share a CDR3 protein sequence are merged under the most common genes and DNA. This sample comprises about 200,000 distinct CDR3 sequences, about a sixth of them detected only once. The ten largest clones represent around 48% of the sample. Specimen: blood. These receptors all stem from a woman aged 45-59 years with Graves' hyperthyroidism.

The sample holds many counts of this clonotype. The chain carries TRBV28 and TRBJ2-7; maybe TRBD1 (5 bases). Germline values: CDR1 MDHEN, CDR2 SYDVKM. V was clipped by 5 bases and J by 7 bases, with 12 bases between them. There are 12 residues in the CDR3. The CDR3 DNA sequence: TGTGCCAGCAGTAGGACCCACAGGGAGCAGTACTTC. Protein sequence: CASSRTHREQYF.

There are a few counts of this clonotype. The chain joins TRBV29-1 to TRBJ2-7, with a weak D call TRBD1 (6 bases). Germline V gives CDR1 SQVTM, CDR2 ANQGSEA. The germline V and J ends were trimmed by 3 bases and 5 bases, with 17 bases remaining between them. This CDR3 has 14 residues. CDR3 region: CSVDQTGNTNEQYF. CDR3 nucleotide sequence: TGCAGCGTTGACCAAACAGGGAATACCAACGAGCAGTACTTC.

The rearrangement joins TRBV29-1 to TRBJ1-5, with D perhaps matching TRBD1 (6 bases). This CDR3 contains 15 residues. Per the germline V gene, CDR1 is SQVTM and CDR2 is ANQGSEA. V lost 7 bases and J lost 2, with 18 bases in between. The CDR3: CSATVGGSGNQPQHF. The CDR3 bases are TGCAGCGCCACGGTAGGGGGGTCAGGCAATCAGCCCCAGCATTTT.

This clonotype was recorded many times. The chain is built from TRBV5-5 and TRBJ1-1, with unresolved D. Germline V gives CDR1 SGHKS, CDR2 YYEKEE (reference sequence). The V and J ends lost 0 bases and 4 bases respectively, with 10 bases between them. This CDR3 region has 14 residues. In DNA, the CDR3 is TGTGCCAGCAGCTTGGATGTAATAGGCACTGAAGCTTTCTTT. As protein: CASSLDVIGTEAFF.

The chain employs TRBV28 and TRBJ1-1, with no clear D. With 5 bases removed from V and 0 bases from J, the gap between germline ends came to 16 bases. Germline V CDR1 and CDR2: MDHEN, SYDVKM. This CDR3 is 16 amino acids long. The CDR3 loop is CASSAEGQVLNTEAFF. The CDR3 DNA is TGTGCCAGCAGTGCGGAAGGGCAAGTCCTGAACACTGAAGCTTTCTTT.

A note on this clonotype: This sequence may be a read error, since a much larger clone differs from it by one base. This chain uses TRBV7-9 with TRBJ2-7; a weak D match, TRBD1 (5 bases). The CDR3 runs 14 residues. Deletions cut 0 bases from V and 0 bases from J, with 6 bases between. CDR1 and CDR2 from the germline V gene are SEHNR and FQNEAQ (reference sequence). The CDR3 here is CASSLAGLSYEQYF. Here the CDR3 DNA reads TGTGCCAGCAGCTTAGCGGGGCTCTCCTACGAGCAGTACTTC.

This clonotype was found many times. The CDR3 region has the DNA TGCAGTGCTACTAGCGGGAGGGCTCCCTACGAGCAGTACTTC. Translating it yields CSATSGRAPYEQYF. The chain employs TRBV20-1 and TRBJ2-7; 12 bases map to TRBD2. The V segment lost 4 bases and the J segment 2 bases; nucleotides outside the gene matches: 3. The CDR3 is 14 residues long. Germline CDR1 and CDR2: DFQATT and SNEGSKA (reference sequence).

This clonotype showed up many times. This chain uses TRBV11-2 with TRBJ2-7; 8 nucleotides match TRBD2. The length of the CDR3 is 14 residues. V shed 1 base, J shed 6 bases, and the junction held 5 bases outside the gene matches. From germline, CDR1 is SGHAT and CDR2 FQNNGV. The CDR3 DNA is TGTGCCAGCAGCTTAGGCGGGAGGCCCCTCGAGCAGTACTTC. This translates into CASSLGGRPLEQYF.

The rearrangement uses TRBV7-3 and TRBJ2-7; D not resolved. Deletions cut 1 base from V and 5 bases from J, with 9 bases between. The CDR3 runs 13 residues. Germline loops: CDR1 SGHTA, CDR2 FQGTGA. The DNA for the CDR3 is TGTGCCAGCAGCTTAAAGAGAGACCACGAGCAGTACTTC. Amino acids: CASSLKRDHEQYF.

This clonotype showed up many times. The genes are TRBV12-3 or TRBV12-4 and TRBJ1-5, with 10 bases fitting TRBD1. J gave up 4 bases and V 6 bases, and 3 bases lay outside the gene matches. This CDR3 contains 14 residues. The CDR3 DNA is TGTGCCAGCAGCGGGACAGGGGAGAATCAGCCCCAGCATTTT. Protein product: CASSGTGENQPQHF.

This clonotype was observed at least ten times. The chain carries TRBV28 and TRBJ2-1; 12 positions agree with TRBD1. The germline CDR1 and CDR2 sequences are MDHEN and SYDVKM. The CDR3 totals 14 residues. After removal of 8 bases from V and 10 bases from J, the junction contained 9 bases not matched to a gene. Here the CDR3 reads CASGTGTGGREQFF. DNA for the CDR3: TGTGCCAGCGGAACCGGGACAGGGGGCAGGGAGCAGTTCTTC. Full variable domain (rest looked up from reference TRBV28 and TRBJ2-1): DVKVTQSSRYLVKRTGEKVFLECVQDMDHENMFWYRQDPGLGLRLIYFSYDVKMKEKGDIPEGYSVSREKKERFSLILESASTNQTSMYLCASGTGTGGREQFFGPGTRLTVL.

The chain is built from TRBV6-2 or TRBV6-3 and TRBJ2-1, with 11 bases matching TRBD2. There are 16 residues in the CDR3. V shed 1 base and J 4 bases; nucleotides not matched to a gene: 3. Germline V gives CDR1 MNHEY, CDR2 SVGEGT. CDR3 sequence reads: CASSYLLAGVYNEQFF. The CDR3 DNA reads as TGTGCCAGCAGTTACTTACTAGCGGGAGTTTACAATGAGCAGTTCTTC.

This rearrangement joins TRBV19 to TRBJ2-6; D not certain. The V end was cut by 3 bases, the J end by 0 bases, with 3 bases between. CDR1 LNHDA and CDR2 SQIVND come from the germline V gene (reference sequence). CDR3 length: 14 amino acids. CDR3 loop: CASSIPSGANVLTF. In DNA form, the CDR3 reads TGTGCCAGTAGTATCCCCTCTGGGGCCAACGTCCTGACTTTC.

For this clonotype: A much larger clonotype is one base distant, so this may be a read error. The chain links TRBV12-5 to TRBJ2-1; D is possibly TRBD2 (6 bases). The J call is uncertain, as TRBJ2-7 better fits the DNA end. This CDR3 is 18 amino acids long. Germline CDR1 and CDR2: LGHNT and FRNRAP. The chain's CDR3 is CASGLVIGRIRSYNEQYF. CDR3 sequence (DNA): TGTGCTAGTGGTTTGGTAATAGGGAGGATAAGGTCCTACAATGAGCAGTACTTC.